This TCR beta chain emerged from a study of a mutant IDH1 vaccine in newly diagnosed glioma. On the study more broadly: In some groups vaccination began 4-6 weeks post-radiotherapy; others received it with temozolomide. General study points: There were vaccine-induced immune responses in more than 85% of the patients. Pseudoprogression apparently tracked independently of changes in top peripheral T cell clonotypes.

The ends lost 0 bases at V and 8 bases at J; junction bases unmatched: 7. The germline CDR1 and CDR2 sequences are LNHDA and SQIVND (reference sequence). The CDR3 has 16 residues. Produced via immunoSEQ multiplex PCR; TCRdb's table is partial and in-frame only. The sample includes some 59,000 clones, around nine tenths of them seen just once. Regarding this clone: No antigen is known for it. Other DNA sequences in the sample encode the same CDR3.

Documented time point: week 11, during vaccination. With topical imiquimod, each dose of the vaccine consisted of 300 ug of mutant IDH1 20-mer peptide. The source material was PBMCs, sampled from a glioma patient whose treatment included an IDH1 peptide vaccine. The chain uses TRBV19 and TRBJ2-1, with 10 bases matching TRBD2. The receptor's source is a man in his forties with glioma. The CDR3 here is CASSIEGLAGGHEQFF. CDR3 coding DNA: TGTGCCAGTAGTATAGAGGGGTTAGCGGGAGGACATGAGCAGTTCTTC.